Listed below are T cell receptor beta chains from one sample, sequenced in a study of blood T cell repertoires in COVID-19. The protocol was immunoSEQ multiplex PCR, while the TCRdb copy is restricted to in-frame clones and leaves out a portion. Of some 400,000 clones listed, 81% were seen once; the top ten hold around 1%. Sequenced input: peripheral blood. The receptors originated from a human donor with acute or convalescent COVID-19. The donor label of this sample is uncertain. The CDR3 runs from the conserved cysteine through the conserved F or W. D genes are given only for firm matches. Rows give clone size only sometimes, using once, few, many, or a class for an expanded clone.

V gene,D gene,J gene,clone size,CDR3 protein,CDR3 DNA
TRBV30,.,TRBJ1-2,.,CAWRIRTSTNYGYTF,TGTGCCTGGAGGATTCGGACATCGACTAACTATGGCTACACCTTC
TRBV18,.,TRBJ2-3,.,CASSRGDTDTQYF,TGTGCCAGCTCCCGCGGGGACACAGATACGCAGTATTTT
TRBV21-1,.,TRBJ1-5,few,CASRGDCYSNQPQHF,TGTGCCAGCAGGGGGGACTGCTATAGCAATCAGCCCCAGCATTTT
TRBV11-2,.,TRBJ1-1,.,CASWGGSMGNTEAFF,TGTGCCAGCTGGGGAGGTTCTATGGGAAACACTGAAGCTTTCTTT
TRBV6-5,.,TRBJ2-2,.,CASTRNLNTGELFF,TGTGCCAGCACGAGAAACCTGAACACCGGGGAGCTGTTTTTT
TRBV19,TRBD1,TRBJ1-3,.,CASSIGRGQGVSGNTIYF,TGTGCCAGTAGTATTGGAAGGGGGCAGGGGGTCTCTGGAAACACCATATATTTT
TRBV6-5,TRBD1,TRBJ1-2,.,CASSLNRGVKGYTF,TGTGCCAGCAGTCTAAACAGGGGTGTGAAGGGCTACACCTTC
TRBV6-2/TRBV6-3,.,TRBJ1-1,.,CASSYLAGGVTEAFF,TGTGCCAGCAGTTACCTCGCGGGGGGGGTGACTGAAGCTTTCTTT
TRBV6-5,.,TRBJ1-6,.,CASRDDRSNSPLHF,TGTGCCAGCAGGGACGACAGATCAAATTCACCCCTCCACTTT
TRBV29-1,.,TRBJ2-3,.,CSVDLREARSTDTQYF,TGCAGCGTTGATCTGAGGGAGGCAAGGAGCACAGATACGCAGTATTTT
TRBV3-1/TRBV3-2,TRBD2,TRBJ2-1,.,CASSTTSGRPFGNEQFF,TGTGCCAGCAGCACGACTAGCGGGAGGCCCTTTGGGAATGAGCAGTTCTTC
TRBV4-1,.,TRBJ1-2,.,CASSQDSYGYTF,TGCGCCAGCAGCCAAGATAGCTATGGCTACACCTTC
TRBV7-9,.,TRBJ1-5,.,CASSFTGSNQPQHF,TGTGCCAGCAGCTTCACGGGTAGCAATCAGCCCCAGCATTTT
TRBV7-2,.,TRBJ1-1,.,CASSLQGGRIGWAFF,TGTGCCAGCAGCCTTCAGGGTGGGAGGATAGGTTGGGCTTTCTTT
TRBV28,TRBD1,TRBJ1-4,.,CASSPPGQGIQLFF,TGTGCCAGCTCCCCACCGGGACAGGGGATTCAACTGTTTTTT
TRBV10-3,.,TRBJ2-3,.,CAISAGVPQDTQYF,TGTGCCATCAGTGCGGGAGTACCACAAGATACGCAGTATTTT
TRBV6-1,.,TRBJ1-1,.,CASSEGSLANTEAFF,TGTGCCAGCAGTGAAGGGAGCCTAGCAAACACTGAAGCTTTCTTT
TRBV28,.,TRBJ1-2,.,CASTGSPYGYTF,TGTGCGTCAACAGGGTCCCCCTATGGCTACACCTTC